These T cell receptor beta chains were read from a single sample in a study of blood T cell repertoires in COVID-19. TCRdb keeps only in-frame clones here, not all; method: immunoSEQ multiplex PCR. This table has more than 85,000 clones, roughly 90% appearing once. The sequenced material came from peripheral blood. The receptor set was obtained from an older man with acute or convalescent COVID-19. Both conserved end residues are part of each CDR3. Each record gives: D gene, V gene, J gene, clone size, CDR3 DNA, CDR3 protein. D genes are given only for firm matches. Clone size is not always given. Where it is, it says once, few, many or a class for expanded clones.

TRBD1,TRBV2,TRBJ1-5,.,TGTGCCAGCAGCCGTGGACAGGGCCGGAACAATCAGCCCCAGCATTTT,CASSRGQGRNNQPQHF
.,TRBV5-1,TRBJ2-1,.,TGCGCCAGCAGCTTTGGGCAGGGGCAGCAGTTCTTC,CASSFGQGQQFF
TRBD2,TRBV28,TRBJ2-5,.,TGTGCCAGCAGTTTAAGACTAGCGGGAGAAGAGACCCAGTACTTC,CASSLRLAGEETQYF
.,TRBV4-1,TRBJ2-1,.,TGCGCCAGCAGCCAAACCGACATGGGAGTCAGCAATGAGCAGTTCTTC,CASSQTDMGVSNEQFF
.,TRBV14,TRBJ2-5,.,TGTGCCAGCAGCCAAGATGTGTGGGGGCTCGGTCAGGAGACCCAGTACTTC,CASSQDVWGLGQETQYF
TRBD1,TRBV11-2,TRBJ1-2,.,TGTGCCAGCAGCTCAACAGGGGGAGTGGATGGCTACACCTTC,CASSSTGGVDGYTF
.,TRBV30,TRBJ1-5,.,TGTGCCTGGAGTCCACAGAGCAATCAGCCCCAGCATTTT,CAWSPQSNQPQHF
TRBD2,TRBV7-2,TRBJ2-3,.,TGTGCCAGCAGCTTAGAAATCCTAGCGGGAGGGCCCACAGATACGCAGTATTTT,CASSLEILAGGPTDTQYF
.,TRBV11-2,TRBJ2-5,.,TGTGCCAGCACCAGGAGGGCAGGGAGCGAAGAGACCCAGTACTTC,CASTRRAGSEETQYF
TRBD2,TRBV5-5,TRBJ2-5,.,TGTGCCAGCAGCTTGGCGCTAGCGGGAGTCCAAGAGACCCAGTACTTC,CASSLALAGVQETQYF
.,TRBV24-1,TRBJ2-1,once,TGTGCCACCAGTGATTTGTCCGGGAGCTCCTACAATGAGCAGTTCTTC,CATSDLSGSSYNEQFF
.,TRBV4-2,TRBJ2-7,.,TGTGCCAGCAGCCAAGAAATGAGCTACGAGCAGTACTTC,CASSQEMSYEQYF
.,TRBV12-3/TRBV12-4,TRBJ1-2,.,TGTGCCAGCAGTCTACAGGGAACAGGCTACACCTTC,CASSLQGTGYTF
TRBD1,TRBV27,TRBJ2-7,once,TGTGCCAGCAGTTTGGGATATCGGACAGGGGGGCACGAGCAGTACTTC,CASSLGYRTGGHEQYF
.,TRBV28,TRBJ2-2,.,TGTGCCAGCAGTTCCCCGGACAGCCTTCTCGGGGAGCTGTTTTTT,CASSSPDSLLGELFF
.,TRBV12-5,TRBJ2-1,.,TGTGCTAGTGGTTCTTCCGGCTACAATGAGCAGTTCTTC,CASGSSGYNEQFF
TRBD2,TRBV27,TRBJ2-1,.,TGTGCCAGCAGTTACCGGGGGGGAGACAATGAGCAGTTCTTC,CASSYRGGDNEQFF
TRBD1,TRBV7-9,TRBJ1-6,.,TGTGCCAGCAGCTTAGTTGGGACAGACACATCACCCCTCCACTTT,CASSLVGTDTSPLHF
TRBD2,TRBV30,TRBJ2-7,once,TGTGCCTGGGAAGGGACTAGCGGGGGGGCTGGCGAGCAGTACTTC,CAWEGTSGGAGEQYF
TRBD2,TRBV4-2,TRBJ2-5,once,TGTGCCAGCAGCCAAGATTGGGGGACTAGCCAAGAGACCCAGTACTTC,CASSQDWGTSQETQYF
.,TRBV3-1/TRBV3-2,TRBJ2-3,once,TGTGCCAGCAGCCAAGATGTCCAGCGAATGGTCCGCACAGATACGCAGTATTTT,CASSQDVQRMVRTDTQYF
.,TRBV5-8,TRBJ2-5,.,TGTGCCCAGGGCGGGGCGGGGGAGACCCAGTACTTC,CAQGGAGETQYF
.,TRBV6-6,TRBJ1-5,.,TGTGCCAGCAGTCTAGGGGATAGCAATCAGCCCCAGCATTTT,CASSLGDSNQPQHF
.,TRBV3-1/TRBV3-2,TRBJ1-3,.,TGTGCCAGCAGCCAAGGGAGGAGGGGAAACACCATATATTTT,CASSQGRRGNTIYF
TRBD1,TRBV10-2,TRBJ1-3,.,TGCGCCAGCAGCAAGTCGGGACAGGGCACTGGAAACACCATATATTTT,CASSKSGQGTGNTIYF
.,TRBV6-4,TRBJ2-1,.,TGTGCCAGCAGTGCCGGGTTCAAGCACAATGAGCAGTTCTTC,CASSAGFKHNEQFF
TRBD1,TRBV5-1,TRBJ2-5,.,TGCGCCAGCAGTTGGACAGGGCCTCAAGGAACCCAGTACTTC,CASSWTGPQGTQYF
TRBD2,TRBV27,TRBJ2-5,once,TGTGCCAGCAGTTTGAGCGGGGGGAGAGAGACCCAGTACTTC,CASSLSGGRETQYF
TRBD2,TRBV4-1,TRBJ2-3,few,TGCGCCAGCAGCCAAGACGGGAGGGCCGGGGATACGCAGTATTTT,CASSQDGRAGDTQYF